One and the same sample provided the 2 T cell receptor beta chains below, sequenced in a study of sequential checkpoint blockade in melanoma. Method: immunoSEQ multiplex PCR; TCRdb's copy keeps in-frame clones and lacks some. The data contain more than 8,500 clones, approximately 23% of them singletons. The treatment was: randomized to nivolumab then ipilimumab (arm A) or the reverse (arm B). Here the sequenced sample was tumor tissue (inferred from file names), taken from a patient given nivolumab and ipilimumab in sequence. The receptors originated from a human donor with melanoma.

There are many counts of this clone. V is TRBV7-6 and J is TRBJ2-5, with 10 bases matching TRBD1. There are 17 residues in the CDR3. V lost 2 bases to trimming and J lost 5 bases; unmatched junction nucleotides: 11. Germline V gene data show CDR1 as SGHVS and CDR2 as FNYEAQ. Here the CDR3 reads CASSLYLWTGGGETQYF. For the CDR3, the DNA is TGTGCCAGCAGCTTATATCTTTGGACAGGGGGGGGCGAGACCCAGTACTTC.

This clone appeared a few times. This sequence joins TRBV9 and TRBJ2-7; 8 nucleotides line up with TRBD1. The ends lost 4 bases at V and 5 bases at J; junction bases unmatched: 8. The CDR3 loop spans 14 amino acids. Germline assignment: CDR1 SGDLS and CDR2 YYNGEE. Here the CDR3 DNA reads TGTGCCAGCAGCAGTTGGACAGGGAGCAACGAGCAGTACTTC. It codes for CASSSWTGSNEQYF.